The 4 T cell receptor beta chains given below trace back to one sample, sequenced in a study of graft-versus-host responses after intestinal transplantation. No antigen has been assigned to these receptors. Method: immunoSEQ multiplex PCR; TCRdb's copy keeps in-frame clones and lacks some. The sample carries about 110,000 clones, about 92% recorded once. This specimen consisted of unstimulated CD8+ T cells sorted from spleen or lymph node cells, obtained before transplant. The origin of the receptors is a human donor who was the organ donor for an intestinal transplant.

Only a few counts were recorded for this clone. This specimen includes other DNA sequences encoding the same CDR3. V and J are TRBV19 and TRBJ1-1; no clear D. V was clipped by 5 bases and J by 5 bases, with 9 bases between them. This CDR3 contains 12 residues. Per germline, CDR1 LNHDA and CDR2 SQIVND (reference sequence). CDR3: CASSLGVTEAFF. The CDR3 DNA reads as TGTGCCAGTAGTCTCGGAGTGACTGAAGCTTTCTTT.

CDR3 nucleotide sequence: TGTGCCAGCAGTGAGATGCGAGGCCCAGGAAGCTACAATGAGCAGTTCTTC. It translates to CASSEMRGPGSYNEQFF. The chain is built from TRBV2 and TRBJ2-1; no definite D call. From germline, CDR1 is SNHLY and CDR2 FYNNEI. With 3 bases removed from V and 3 bases from J, the gap between germline ends came to 18 bases. The CDR3 consists of 17 residues.

The chain carries TRBV7-9 and TRBJ1-1; D perhaps matches TRBD1 (5 bases). The germline CDR1 and CDR2 sequences are SEHNR and FQNEAQ (reference sequence). Trimming removed 1 base at V and 1 base at J, with 7 bases between. The CDR3 totals 14 residues. This CDR3 is CASSLGGTNTEAFF. CDR3 in DNA: TGTGCCAGCAGCTTAGGGGGGACGAACACTGAAGCTTTCTTT.

This rearrangement joins TRBV19 to TRBJ1-3, with 7 positions matching TRBD1. CDR1 and CDR2 from the germline V gene are LNHDA and SQIVND (reference sequence). The V segment lost 5 bases and the J segment 2 bases; nucleotides outside the gene matches: 6. CDR3 length equals 15 residues. The CDR3 DNA reads TGTGCCAGTAGTGTAACAGGGGCGGCTGGAAACACCATATATTTT. As protein: CASSVTGAAGNTIYF. The whole variable domain, filled in from reference TRBV19 and TRBJ1-3, reads DGGITQSPKYLFRKEGQNVTLSCEQNLNHDAMYWYRQDPGQGLRLIYYSQIVNDFQKGDIAEGYSVSREKKESFPLTVTSAQKNPTAFYLCASSVTGAAGNTIYFGEGSWLTVV.